This T cell receptor beta chain was sequenced during a study of blood T cell repertoires in COVID-19 (dated by TCRdb to about 2020). Turning to the overall study: Samples from collaborators originated in the United States, Italy and Spain and spanned both the acute and convalescent phases of COVID-19. The dataset comprised deeply sampled blood TCRbeta repertoires from subjects exposed to, actively infected with, or recovered from COVID-19. Nearly every sample came with metadata listing a de-identified subject ID, COVID-19 status, age in years and sex. A freely available public database, intended as a resource for researchers studying the immune response to SARS-CoV-2, is where the repertoires were released. Samples came from the ongoing ImmuneRACE study (first 160 participants) plus 1,254 subjects from 6 global collaborators. The material from the prospective study consisted of cDNA or gDNA derived from T cells, B-cell-depleted T cells, or PBMCs. Where available, HLA class I and class II types were taken from metadata supplied by the sample provider and were not determined by assay-based typing.

Enrolling through a virtual design, the prospective study's participants ranged in age from roughly 18 to 89 years and lived across some 23 United States geographic areas. In the prospective study, participants were assigned to cohorts based on the clinical history participants reported in a screening survey and a study questionnaire. In the prospective study, whole blood, serum and a nasopharyngeal or oropharyngeal swab were collected from each participant by mobile phlebotomists. Over an approximately 2-month period, participants in the prospective study had the option of providing additional blood draws and questionnaires. Blood samples from the prospective study were shipped frozen or at room temperature prior to DNA extraction. The investigation overall reported the following: How much clinical and demographic metadata was included differed by source and by participant, and the metadata was provided uncurated.

There are 12 amino acids in the CDR3, from cysteine to phenylalanine inclusive. Solely the CDR3 DNA is kept, with 36 bases framed from the first base. V and J are truncated by 3 bases and 4 bases respectively, leaving an intervening sequence of 8 bases. The germline V gene encodes CDR1 SGDLS and CDR2 YYNGEE. TCRbeta CDR3 regions were amplified from genomic DNA using the immunoSEQ Assay, a bias-controlled multiplex PCR. In the original analysis: Within the assay, amplification of reference gene primers was used to estimate how many nucleated cells each sample contained. To quantify the absolute abundance of each unique TCRbeta CDR3 rearrangement, sequence reads were collapsed and filtered. For each sample, productive Simpson clonality was calculated as the square root of Simpson's diversity index over productive rearrangements. The clones in this table, taken by TCRdb from immuneACCESS, are in-frame only. Not every clone is retained; where verified, under half of the shortfall comes from an unresolved V gene, and the cause of the rest is unknown. V and J calls and clone size are as listed in that table; D and trimming were resolved from the DNA. The sample table records about 210,000 clones; around 90% of these occur just once. The ten most abundant clones make up about a tenth of the sample.

Of note for this clone: Its antigen remains undetermined. No base qualities exist here, and no much larger clone lies one base off it.

This clonotype was obtained from a man aged 18 to 35 with acute COVID-19. Sequences were obtained from PBMCs or T cells enriched from blood (not recorded which). This sequence uses TRBV9 and TRBJ2-7; a tentative D match to TRBD2 spans 6 bases. The DNA sequence is TGTGCCAGCAGCGCAGGGACTTACGAGCAGTACTTC. Protein translation: CASSAGTYEQYF.